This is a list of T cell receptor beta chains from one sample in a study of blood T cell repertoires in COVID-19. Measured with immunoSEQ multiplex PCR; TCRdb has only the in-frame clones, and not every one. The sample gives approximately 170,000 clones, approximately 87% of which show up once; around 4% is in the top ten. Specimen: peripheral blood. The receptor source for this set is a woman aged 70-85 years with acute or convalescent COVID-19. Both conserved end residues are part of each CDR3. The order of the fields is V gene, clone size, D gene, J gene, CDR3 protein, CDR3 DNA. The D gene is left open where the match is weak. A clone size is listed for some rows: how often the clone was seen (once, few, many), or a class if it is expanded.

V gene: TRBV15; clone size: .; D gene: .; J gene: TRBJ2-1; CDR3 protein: CATSRDNSGEQFF; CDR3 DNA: TGTGCCACCAGCAGAGATAACTCGGGTGAGCAGTTCTTC
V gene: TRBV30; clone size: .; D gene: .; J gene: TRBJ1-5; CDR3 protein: CAWSVESNQPQHF; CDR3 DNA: TGTGCCTGGAGCGTAGAGAGCAATCAGCCCCAGCATTTT
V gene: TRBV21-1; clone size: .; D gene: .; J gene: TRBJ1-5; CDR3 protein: CASTPQGLNQPQHF; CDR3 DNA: TGTGCCAGCACGCCACAGGGGCTCAATCAGCCCCAGCATTTT
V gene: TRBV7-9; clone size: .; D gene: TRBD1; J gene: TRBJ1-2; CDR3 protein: CASSSPTGQDGYTF; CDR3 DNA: TGTGCCAGCAGCTCCCCGACAGGGCAGGATGGCTACACCTTC
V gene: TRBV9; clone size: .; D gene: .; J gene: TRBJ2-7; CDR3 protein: CASSVGPVTYEQYF; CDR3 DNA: TGTGCCAGCAGCGTAGGCCCAGTTACCTACGAGCAGTACTTC
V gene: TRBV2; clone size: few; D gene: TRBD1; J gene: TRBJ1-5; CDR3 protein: CASSISGTGGLLRPQHF; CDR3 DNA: TGTGCCAGCTCCATTTCCGGGACAGGGGGCCTTCTAAGGCCCCAGCATTTT
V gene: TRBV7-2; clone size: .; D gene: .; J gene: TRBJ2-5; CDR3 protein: CASSLARETQYF; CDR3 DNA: TGTGCCAGCAGCTTAGCGAGGGAGACCCAGTACTTC
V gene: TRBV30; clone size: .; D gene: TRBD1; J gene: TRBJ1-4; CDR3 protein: CAWSAPGTGDEKLFF; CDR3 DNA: TGTGCCTGGAGTGCCCCAGGGACAGGAGATGAAAAACTGTTTTTT
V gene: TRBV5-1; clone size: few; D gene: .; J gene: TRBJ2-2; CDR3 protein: CASSNLGQNTGELFF; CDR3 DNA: TGCGCCAGCAGCAACCTGGGACAGAACACCGGGGAGCTGTTTTTT
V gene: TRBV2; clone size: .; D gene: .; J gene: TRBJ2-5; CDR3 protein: CASSERRAETQYF; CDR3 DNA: TGTGCCAGCAGTGAACGGAGGGCAGAGACCCAGTACTTC
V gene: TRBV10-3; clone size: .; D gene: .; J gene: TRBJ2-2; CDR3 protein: CASGGTANTGELFF; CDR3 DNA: TGTGCCTCGGGCGGGACAGCAAACACCGGGGAGCTGTTTTTT